Listed below are T cell receptor beta chains from one sample, sequenced in a study of vaccination effects on CD4 cells after COVID-19. No antigen has been assigned to these receptors. Only in-frame clones appear in the TCRdb table, and some are missing; sequencing was by immunoSEQ multiplex PCR. The sample yields tens of thousands of clones, about 71% seen once. The input for sequencing was CD4+ T cells from PBMCs cultured with HCoV-OC43 spike peptides, taken before COVID-19 vaccination. The receptors were gathered from a human donor who received a COVID-19 vaccine. Both conserved end residues are part of each CDR3. D genes are given only for firm matches.

V	D	J	CDR3
TRBV6-4	NA	TRBJ1-6	CASSDGPPWNSPLHF
TRBV5-1	NA	TRBJ1-2	CASSLVRPSLAGDGYTF
TRBV3-1/TRBV3-2	NA	TRBJ1-1	CASSQGLNTEAFF
TRBV7-2	NA	TRBJ2-5	CASSSQETQYF
TRBV10-3	NA	TRBJ1-1	CAISEVGTANTEAFF
TRBV6-5	NA	TRBJ1-1	CASSYRGENTEAFF
TRBV6-5	TRBD1	TRBJ2-5	CASNPGGWGTQYF
TRBV18	TRBD1	TRBJ1-6	CASSSTGQGAAGPLHF
TRBV30	NA	TRBJ1-1	CACRRQSMNTEAFF
TRBV5-1	NA	TRBJ2-3	CASSFRPGGRLADTQYF
TRBV7-2	NA	TRBJ2-5	CASSLDSYQETQYF
TRBV24-1	NA	TRBJ1-2	CATRGRTPPWGGYGYTF
TRBV12-3/TRBV12-4	NA	TRBJ1-3	CASSGGSGNTIYF
TRBV11-2	NA	TRBJ1-1	CASSPRLGTENTEAFF
TRBV6-5	TRBD1	TRBJ1-2	CASSGQVIAGYTF
TRBV12-3/TRBV12-4	TRBD1	TRBJ1-5	CASSRTGGQPQHF
TRBV7-8	NA	TRBJ2-1	CASSLEGRDNEQFF
TRBV29-1	NA	TRBJ1-2	CSAGTHNYGYTF
TRBV3-1/TRBV3-2	NA	TRBJ1-1	CASSQDGRNTEAFF
TRBV24-1	NA	TRBJ2-1	CATSGGQYNEQFF
TRBV18	NA	TRBJ2-2	CASSPLRQGSAGELFF
TRBV7-9	NA	TRBJ1-1	CASSLVPSLNTEAFF
TRBV5-1	TRBD1	TRBJ1-5	CASSLGAQGTGLSNQPQHF
TRBV5-5	TRBD1	TRBJ2-4	CASSTGQVAKNIQYF
TRBV30	NA	TRBJ1-1	CAWSGQLNTEAFF
TRBV5-1	NA	TRBJ1-5	CASSLASNQPQHF
TRBV7-9	NA	TRBJ1-1	CASSLDIGTRNTEAFF
TRBV5-1	NA	TRBJ1-4	CASSLTGATNEKLFF
TRBV9	TRBD1	TRBJ1-6	CASSATGAGTYNSPLHF
TRBV9	NA	TRBJ2-4	CASSPRRRGHEDIQYF
TRBV10-3	NA	TRBJ1-3	CAISQLSSGNTIYF
TRBV5-1	NA	TRBJ1-2	CASSPWRQQLYGYTF
TRBV15	NA	TRBJ1-1	CATSRGAFMNTEAFF
TRBV7-2	NA	TRBJ1-2	CASSLAEGVNYGYTF
TRBV29-1	NA	TRBJ1-2	CSVEPGPTHGYTF
TRBV7-8	NA	TRBJ2-5	CASSLLWRGETQYF
TRBV5-1	TRBD2	TRBJ2-3	CASSLEGGTDTQYF